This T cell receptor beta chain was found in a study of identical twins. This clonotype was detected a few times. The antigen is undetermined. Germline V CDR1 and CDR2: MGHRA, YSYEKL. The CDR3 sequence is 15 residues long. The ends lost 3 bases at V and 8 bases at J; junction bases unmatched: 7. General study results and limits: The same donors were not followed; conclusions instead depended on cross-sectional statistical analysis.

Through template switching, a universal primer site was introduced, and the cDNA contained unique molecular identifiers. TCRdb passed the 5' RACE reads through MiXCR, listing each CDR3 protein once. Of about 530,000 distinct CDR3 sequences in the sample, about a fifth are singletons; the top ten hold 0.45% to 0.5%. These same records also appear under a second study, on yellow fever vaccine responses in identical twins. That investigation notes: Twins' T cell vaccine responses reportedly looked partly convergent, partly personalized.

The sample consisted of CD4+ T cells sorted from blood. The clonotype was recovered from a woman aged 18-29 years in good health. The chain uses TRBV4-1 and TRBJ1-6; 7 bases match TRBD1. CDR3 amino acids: CASSHDRDRDSPLHF. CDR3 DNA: TGCGCCAGCAGCCACGACAGGGATCGGGATTCACCCCTCCACTTT.